A single count supports the clone carrying this T cell receptor (beta chain). This entry comes from a study of blood T cell repertoires in COVID-19. J gave up 8 bases and V 3 bases, and 8 bases lay outside the gene matches. From germline, CDR1 is GTSNPN and CDR2 SVGIG (reference sequence). The CDR3 has 15 amino acids. Original processing methods: Amplification with reference gene primers provided the estimates of nucleated cell counts. The method was immunoSEQ multiplex PCR; TCRdb's version includes in-frame clones alone and lacks a portion of them. V and J calls and clone size are given by that table; D and trimming were obtained from the DNA. The top ten hold approximately 14% of the sample, which has approximately 290,000 clones, approximately 83% seen once.

The clonotype originates from a person aged 65-85 years with COVID-19, enrolled during active disease. Sequencing was carried out using peripheral blood. The chain uses TRBV30 and TRBJ1-6; 9 nucleotides align to TRBD1. CDR3 protein: CAWSVTTGGDSPLHF. CDR3 in DNA: TGTGCCTGGAGCGTAACCACAGGGGGCGATTCACCCCTCCACTTT. Based on the CDR3 plus reference TRBV30 and TRBJ1-6, the full variable domain is SQTIHQWPATLVQPVGSPLSLECTVEGTSNPNLYWYRQAAGRGLQLLFYSVGIGQISSEVPQNLSASRPQDRQFILSSKKLLLSDSGFYLCAWSVTTGGDSPLHFGNGTRLTVT.